This TCR beta chain was retrieved from a study of cytomegalovirus exposure and HLA in healthy donors. Note on this clone: The antigen is unknown.

Study-wide results and caveats: Three of the chains that were CMV-associated were confirmed in vitro to be specific for CMV antigens. The authors enumerated 150 to 200 TCR beta chains as linked to cytomegalovirus. Sequencing had likely introduced a cluster of highly shared sequence variants as an artifact. Later analysis associated a missense DCLRE1C variant with TCR beta V- and J-gene trimming.

The PCR contained 60 Vbeta and 13 Jbeta primers. TCRdb's copy holds only in-frame clones and misses some; the assay was immunoSEQ multiplex PCR. The sample consists of over 120,000 clones, roughly 70% of them appearing once. The TCR originated in a man aged 18 to 29 in good health and CMV-seropositive. The sequencing sample was made of PBMCs.

The CDR3 DNA sequence: TGTGCCAGCAGATACAGGGACAATGAGCAGTTCTTC. This sequence encodes CASRYRDNEQFF. The rearrangement joins TRBV27 to TRBJ2-1; TRBD1 might be the D (6 bases). Trimming removed 6 bases from V and 5 bases from J, with 8 bases in between. The CDR3 length is 12 residues. The germline V gene has CDR1 MNHEY and CDR2 SMNVEV (reference sequence).